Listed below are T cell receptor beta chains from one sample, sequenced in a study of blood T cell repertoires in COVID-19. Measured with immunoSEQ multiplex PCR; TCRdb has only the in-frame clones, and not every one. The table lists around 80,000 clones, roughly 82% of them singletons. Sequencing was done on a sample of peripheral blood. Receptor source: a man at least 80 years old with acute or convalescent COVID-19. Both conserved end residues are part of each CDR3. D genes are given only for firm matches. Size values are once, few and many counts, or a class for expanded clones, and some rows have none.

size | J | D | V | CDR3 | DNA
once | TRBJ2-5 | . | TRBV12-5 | CASGLPSPETQYF | TGTGCTAGTGGTTTGCCTAGCCCAGAGACCCAGTACTTC
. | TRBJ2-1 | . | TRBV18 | CASSPIIGTYNEQFF | TGTGCCAGCTCACCAATAATCGGTACCTACAATGAGCAGTTCTTC
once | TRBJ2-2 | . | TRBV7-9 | CASSLNTGELFF | TGTGCCAGCAGCCTGAACACCGGGGAGCTGTTTTTT
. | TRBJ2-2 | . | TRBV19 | CASSMRGRTNTGELFF | TGTGCCAGTAGTATGCGGGGACGGACGAACACCGGGGAGCTGTTTTTT
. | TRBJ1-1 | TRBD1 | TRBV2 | CASNRDSNKLLNTEAFF | TGTGCCAGCAACCGGGACAGCAATAAACTACTGAACACTGAAGCTTTCTTT
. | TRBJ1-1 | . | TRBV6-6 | CASSSQGNTNTEAFF | TGTGCCAGCAGTTCACAGGGAAATACGAACACTGAAGCTTTCTTT
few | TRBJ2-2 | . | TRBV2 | CASRRLNTGELFF | TGTGCCAGCAGGCGACTAAACACCGGGGAGCTGTTTTTT
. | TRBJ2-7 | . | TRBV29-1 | CSVLGASEQYF | TGCAGCGTTTTAGGGGCCTCCGAGCAGTACTTC
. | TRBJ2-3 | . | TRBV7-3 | CASSFDGADTQYF | TGTGCCAGCAGCTTCGACGGGGCAGATACGCAGTATTTT
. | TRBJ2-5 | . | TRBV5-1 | CASSLYSGQETQYF | TGCGCCAGCAGCTTGTACAGCGGCCAAGAGACCCAGTACTTC
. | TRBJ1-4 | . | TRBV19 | CASSAPAREKLFF | TGTGCCAGTAGTGCCCCCGCTCGGGAAAAACTGTTTTTT
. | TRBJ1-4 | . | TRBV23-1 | CASRGGPTNEKLFF | TGCGCCAGCAGAGGCGGGCCAACTAATGAAAAACTGTTTTTT
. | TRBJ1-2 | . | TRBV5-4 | CASSSKTDSYGYTF | TGTGCCAGCAGCTCCAAGACAGACAGCTATGGCTACACCTTC
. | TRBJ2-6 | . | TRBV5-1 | CASSLASGTSGANVLTF | TGCGCCAGCAGCTTGGCTTCCGGTACCTCTGGGGCCAACGTCCTGACTTTC
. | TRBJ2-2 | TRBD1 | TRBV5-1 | CASSYFDRGGTGELFF | TGCGCCAGCAGTTATTTCGACAGGGGAGGCACCGGGGAGCTGTTTTTT
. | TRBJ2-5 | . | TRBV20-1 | CSAGQMTQYF | TGCAGTGCTGGACAGATGACCCAGTACTTC
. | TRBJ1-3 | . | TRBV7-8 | CASSLIDRGGNSGNTIYF | TGTGCCAGTTCCCTAATTGATAGGGGAGGAAACTCTGGAAACACCATATATTTT
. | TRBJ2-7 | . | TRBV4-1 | CASSQAPGTSFYEQYF | TGCGCCAGCAGCCAAGCTCCCGGGACATCCTTCTACGAGCAGTACTTC
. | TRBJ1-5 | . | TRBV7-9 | CASSPSGNQPQHF | TGTGCCAGCAGCCCTAGTGGCAATCAGCCCCAGCATTTT
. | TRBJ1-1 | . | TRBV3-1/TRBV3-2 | CASSHWNRIEAFF | TGTGCCAGCAGCCATTGGAACAGAATCGAAGCTTTCTTT
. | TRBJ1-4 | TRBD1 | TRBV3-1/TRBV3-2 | CASSRRQGPNEKLFF | TGTGCCAGCAGCCGTAGACAGGGCCCTAATGAAAAACTGTTTTTT
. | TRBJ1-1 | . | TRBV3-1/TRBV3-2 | CASSQEPGRGSEAFF | TGTGCCAGCAGCCAAGAACCCGGCAGGGGTTCTGAAGCTTTCTTT
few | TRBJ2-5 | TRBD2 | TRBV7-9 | CASSLGETSGASETQYF | TGTGCCAGCAGCTTAGGGGAGACTAGCGGGGCGTCGGAGACCCAGTACTTC